This TCR beta chain was obtained from a study of blood T cell repertoires in COVID-19. About the research overall: Samples representing acute and convalescent COVID-19 were sourced from the United States, Italy and Spain. Nucleic acid was either cDNA or gDNA, and it came from T cells, B-cell-depleted T cells, or PBMCs.

Trimming removed 2 bases at V and 1 base at J, with 9 bases between. The CDR3 spans 14 residues. The germline CDR1 and CDR2 sequences are SGHDT and YYEEEE. In the original processing: For nucleated cells, counts were estimated from reference gene primer amplification. TCRdb's table, derived via immunoSEQ multiplex PCR, lists solely in-frame clones and lacks some. V and J calls plus clone size are reproduced from that table; the DNA served to infer D and trimming. The table has approximately 190,000 clones, about 80% seen once; the top ten hold approximately 7.2%. The TCR was taken from a human donor with acute or convalescent COVID-19. The donor label of this sample is uncertain. This sequence joins TRBV5-6 and TRBJ2-5; D perhaps matches TRBD1 (5 bases). What was sequenced was peripheral blood. CDR3 sequence: CASSFRGLQETQYF. In nucleotides, the CDR3 is TGTGCCAGCAGCTTTAGGGGCCTCCAAGAGACCCAGTACTTC.